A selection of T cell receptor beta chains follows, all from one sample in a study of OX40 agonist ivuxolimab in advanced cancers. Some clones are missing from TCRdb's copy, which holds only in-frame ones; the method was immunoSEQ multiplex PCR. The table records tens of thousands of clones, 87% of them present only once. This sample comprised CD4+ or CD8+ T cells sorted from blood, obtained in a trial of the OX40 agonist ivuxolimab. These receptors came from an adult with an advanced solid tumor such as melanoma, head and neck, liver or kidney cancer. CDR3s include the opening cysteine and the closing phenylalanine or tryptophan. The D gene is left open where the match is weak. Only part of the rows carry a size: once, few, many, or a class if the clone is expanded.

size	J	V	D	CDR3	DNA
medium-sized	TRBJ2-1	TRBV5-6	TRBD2	CASSWGLAGANEQFF	TGTGCCAGCAGCTGGGGACTAGCGGGGGCCAATGAGCAGTTCTTC
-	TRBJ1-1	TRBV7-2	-	CASSFLRGVTNTEAFF	TGTGCCAGCAGCTTTCTAAGGGGGGTGACTAACACTGAAGCTTTCTTT
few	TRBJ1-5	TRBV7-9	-	CASSSTNSNQPQHF	TGTGCCAGCAGCTCTACGAATAGCAATCAGCCCCAGCATTTT
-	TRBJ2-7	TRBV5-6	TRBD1	CASSPGTGVSYEQYF	TGTGCCAGCAGCCCCGGGACAGGGGTCAGCTACGAGCAGTACTTC
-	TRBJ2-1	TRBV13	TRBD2	CASSSSGGPYNEQFF	TGTGCCAGCAGCTCTAGCGGGGGGCCTTACAATGAGCAGTTCTTC
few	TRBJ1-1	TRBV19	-	CASNLAGSGTEAFF	TGTGCCAGTAACCTGGCCGGCTCAGGGACTGAAGCTTTCTTT
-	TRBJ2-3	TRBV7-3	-	CASSLKSTDTQYF	TGTGCCAGCAGCTTAAAGAGCACAGATACGCAGTATTTT
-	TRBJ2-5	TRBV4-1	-	CASSQDALGHLQETQYF	TGCGCCAGCAGCCAGGATGCCCTGGGACACCTACAAGAGACCCAGTACTTC
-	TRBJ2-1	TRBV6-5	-	CASSGSGVGNEQFF	TGTGCCAGCAGTGGATCTGGGGTGGGCAATGAGCAGTTCTTC
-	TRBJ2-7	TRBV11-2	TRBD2	CASSLDLAGNYEQYF	TGTGCCAGCAGCTTAGATCTAGCGGGGAACTACGAGCAGTACTTC
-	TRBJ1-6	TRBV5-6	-	CASSLWVINSPLHF	TGTGCCAGCAGCTTATGGGTTATTAATTCACCCCTCCACTTT
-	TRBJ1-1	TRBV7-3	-	CASSLSGSSNTEAFF	TGTGCCAGCAGCTTAAGCGGCAGTTCGAACACTGAAGCTTTCTTT
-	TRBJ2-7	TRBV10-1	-	CARPGLRGSYEQYF	TGCGCCAGACCGGGCCTCAGGGGCTCCTACGAGCAGTACTTC
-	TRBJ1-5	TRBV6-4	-	CGGGYQPQHF	TGTGGGGGGGGGTATCAGCCCCAGCATTTT
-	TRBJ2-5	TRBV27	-	CASCSRGGETQYF	TGTGCCAGCTGTTCTAGGGGGGGGGAGACCCAGTACTTC
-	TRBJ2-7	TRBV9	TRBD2	CASSGSGDNSYEQYF	TGTGCCAGCAGTGGAAGCGGGGATAACTCCTACGAGCAGTACTTC
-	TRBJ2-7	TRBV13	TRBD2	CASSEAGARDPLGEQYF	TGTGCCAGCAGCGAGGCGGGAGCTCGAGATCCCTTAGGCGAGCAGTACTTC
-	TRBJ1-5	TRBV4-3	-	CASSQDPDSNQPQHF	TGCGCCAGCAGCCAAGATCCCGATAGCAATCAGCCCCAGCATTTT
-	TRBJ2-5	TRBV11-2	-	CASSLAGARAQETQYF	TGTGCCAGCAGCTTAGCAGGGGCCCGAGCCCAAGAGACCCAGTACTTC
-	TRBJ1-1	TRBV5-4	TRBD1	CASSWGQGRVNTEAFF	TGTGCCAGCAGCTGGGGACAGGGGCGGGTGAACACTGAAGCTTTCTTT
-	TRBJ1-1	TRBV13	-	CASSYTRLGTEAFF	TGTGCCAGCAGCTACACCAGACTTGGCACTGAAGCTTTCTTT
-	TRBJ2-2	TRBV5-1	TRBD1	CASSRTRTGDTGELFF	TGCGCCAGCAGCCGAACCAGAACAGGGGATACCGGGGAGCTGTTTTTT
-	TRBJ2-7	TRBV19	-	CASSRGSYEQYF	TGTGCCAGTAGTCGTGGGTCCTACGAGCAGTACTTC
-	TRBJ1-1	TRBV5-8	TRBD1	CASSLQNRGRPMNTEAFF	TGTGCCAGCAGCTTGCAGAACAGGGGGAGGCCGATGAACACTGAAGCTTTCTTT